These T cell receptor beta chains were read from a single sample in a study of T cell responses to AZD1222 COVID-19 vaccine. The assay was immunoSEQ multiplex PCR, and TCRdb's table has in-frame clones only and misses some. In the table there are around 84,000 clones, 92% of which are singletons. The source was peripheral blood, collected on day 0 of MenACWY control vaccination. The origin of the receptors is an adult in good health. CDR3s leave out the opening cysteine and the closing phenylalanine or tryptophan.

j_call,v_call,cdr3_length,cdr3_aa
TRBJ1-6,TRBV7-9,15,ASSAPDSFSPGSPLH
TRBJ1-6,TRBV5-1,14,ASSPKDSSYNSPLH
TRBJ2-5,TRBV7-9,13,ASSQGLLAGETQY
TRBJ1-2,TRBV18,12,ASSPMDGDYGYT
TRBJ2-5,TRBV7-2,12,ASSLVTGAETQY
TRBJ1-6,TRBV28,15,ASSLPPGTGAFSPLH
TRBJ2-3,TRBV28,12,ASTQGLVGDTQY
TRBJ2-7,TRBV11-2,13,ASSLFPGQGYEQY
TRBJ2-1,TRBV5-1,13,ASSLDGVPYNEQF
TRBJ1-6,TRBV7-2,14,ASSLVFALSNSPLH
TRBJ1-2,TRBV7-2,13,ASSSGIGFNYGYT
TRBJ2-5,TRBV19,11,ASSIVFLETQY
TRBJ2-5,TRBV9,14,ASSVGRGGIRETQY
TRBJ1-3,TRBV6-2/TRBV6-3,13,ASSKDRSSGNTIY
TRBJ2-2,TRBV9,17,ASSPLAGVRFTNTGELF
TRBJ2-5,TRBV5-1,12,ASSLVGGSETQY
TRBJ1-5,TRBV6-1,14,ASSEVWDYSNQPQH
TRBJ1-6,TRBV4-3,12,ASSQEASAGGLH
TRBJ1-3,TRBV10-3,17,AISESTRASESSGNTIY
TRBJ1-4,TRBV11-2,13,ASSSTGATNEKLF
TRBJ2-2,TRBV6-2/TRBV6-3,15,ASSRDRVQINTGELF
TRBJ1-1,TRBV28,11,ASSLFGPGLAF
TRBJ2-1,TRBV6-2/TRBV6-3,18,ASSYVGQGAVISSYNEQF
TRBJ2-2,TRBV6-1,15,ASSGGRRQGDTGELF
TRBJ2-2,TRBV15,16,ATSREIPNRGLTGELF
TRBJ2-1,TRBV7-6,13,ASSLGAGVINEQF
TRBJ1-2,TRBV7-8,13,ASSLGTGSNYGYT
TRBJ1-2,TRBV7-2,12,ASSPPGGSYGYT
TRBJ1-5,TRBV28,14,ASSLLATGVNQPQH
TRBJ2-1,TRBV9,10,ASSAADNEQF
TRBJ1-1,TRBV10-3,12,AISESTGDSEAF
TRBJ1-5,TRBV18,11,ASRSRVNQPQH
TRBJ2-5,TRBV7-2,12,ASSWGGAQETQY
TRBJ1-4,TRBV5-6,12,ASSRQGATEKLF
TRBJ1-2,TRBV5-5,14,ASSLNPGQGVDGYT
TRBJ1-6,TRBV16,13,ASSQSGDPNSPLH
TRBJ1-1,TRBV16,11,ASSRTADTEAF
TRBJ2-3,TRBV30,10,AGDPTGPRVY
TRBJ2-2,TRBV6-1,13,ASRDDGQVWRELF
TRBJ2-1,TRBV5-5,14,ASSKTSGRLGDEQF
TRBJ2-1,TRBV28,13,ASRGQGWVAPEQF
TRBJ2-1,TRBV6-6,9,ASSRNNEQF
TRBJ2-2,TRBV11-3,14,ASSLLAGANTGELF
TRBJ2-1,TRBV7-3,16,ASSLYSGTANSYNEQF
TRBJ2-3,TRBV5-8,17,ASSGGLAGGVFGTDTQY
TRBJ2-1,TRBV2,11,ASSDARGNEQF
TRBJ1-5,TRBV27,9,ASGGDQPQH
TRBJ1-3,TRBV5-4,14,ASSFGPGQSGNTIY
TRBJ1-5,TRBV7-2,13,ASSFRGGARQPQH
TRBJ1-1,TRBV7-9,11,ASSSTDNTEAF
TRBJ1-2,TRBV28,11,ASSLGTHYGYT
TRBJ1-5,TRBV15,15,ATSRPSRTGRNQPQH
TRBJ2-3,TRBV7-2,13,ASSRGGPGTDTQY
TRBJ1-1,TRBV5-1,12,ASSSGPANTEAF
TRBJ1-3,TRBV24-1,16,ATSDNRRTGPSGNTIY
TRBJ1-6,TRBV5-5,11,ASSWGDDSPLH
TRBJ1-2,TRBV3-1/TRBV3-2,12,ASSPSGGNYGYT